A single TCR beta chain is shown here with its context. The assay was immunoSEQ multiplex PCR, and TCRdb's table has in-frame clones only and misses some. In the table there are some 300,000 clones, under 90% of which are singletons. Unmatched junction bases numbered 4, after V lost 6 bases and J lost 7 bases. The germline V gene encodes CDR1 MNHEY and CDR2 SVGAGI. The CDR3 contains 14 residues. This sample stems from a study of blood T cell repertoires in COVID-19. Study information: Both acute and convalescent COVID-19 samples were obtained from the United States, Italy and Spain. Sources were T cells, B-cell-depleted T cells, or PBMCs; the material itself was cDNA or gDNA.

Participants were aged about 18 to 89 years from around 26 US areas. The sample consisted of PBMCs or T cells enriched from blood (not recorded which). The chain combines TRBV6-5 with TRBJ2-1, with 12 bases aligning to TRBD2. The clonotype originates from a woman aged 25-40 years who had recovered from COVID-19. The CDR3 sequence: CASRTLAGGNEQFF. The CDR3 region has the DNA TGTGCCAGCAGGACTCTAGCGGGAGGGAATGAGCAGTTCTTC.